The entry that follows covers one T cell receptor beta chain sequence. The antigen is unknown. The data are from a study of memory CD4+ T cells and cytomegalovirus serostatus. Study results and caveats: Of 164 reported CMV TCRbeta sequences, about 70 were found in memory CD4+ repertoires.

Trimming took 4 bases from V and 4 from J, leaving 11 bases between them. The CDR3 loop spans 14 amino acids. Germline lookup yields CDR1 ENHRY and CDR2 SYGVKD. Single viable CD3+CD4+CD8-CD45RO+ cells were sorted as the memory CD4+ T cells. Positive selection with CD4 microbeads enriched total CD4+ T cells. The table came from immunoSEQ multiplex PCR; TCRdb's copy has only in-frame clones and leaves some out. The repertoire holds tens of thousands of clones, about three quarters seen once, with around 0.5% in the top ten. The TCR originated in an adult in good health and CMV-seronegative. The specimen sequenced was memory CD4+ T cells from blood. The chain uses TRBV10-3 and TRBJ1-5; a possible D gene is TRBD1 (6 bases). The CDR3 bases are TGTGCCATCAGTGGTGGACAGACAAATCAGCCCCAGCATTTT. Translating it yields CAISGGQTNQPQHF.